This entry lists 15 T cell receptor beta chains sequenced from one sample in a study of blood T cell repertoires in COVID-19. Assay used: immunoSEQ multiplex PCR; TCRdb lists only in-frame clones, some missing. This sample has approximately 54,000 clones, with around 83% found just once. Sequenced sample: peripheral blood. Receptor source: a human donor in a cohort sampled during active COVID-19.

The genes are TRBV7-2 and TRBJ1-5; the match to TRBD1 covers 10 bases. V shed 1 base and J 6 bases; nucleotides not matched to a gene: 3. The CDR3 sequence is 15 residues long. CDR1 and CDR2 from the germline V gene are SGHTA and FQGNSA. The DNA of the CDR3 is TGTGCCAGCAGCTTAGGACAGGGGGCGGGTCAGCCCCAGCATTTT. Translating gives CASSLGQGAGQPQHF.

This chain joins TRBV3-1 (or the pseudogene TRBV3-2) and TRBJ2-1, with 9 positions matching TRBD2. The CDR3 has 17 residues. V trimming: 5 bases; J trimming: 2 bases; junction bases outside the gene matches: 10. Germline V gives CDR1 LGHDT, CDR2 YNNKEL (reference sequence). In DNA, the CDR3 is TGTGCCAGCAGCTCGACCGCGGGCGGGAGGGCCTACAATGAGCAGTTCTTC. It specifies CASSSTAGGRAYNEQFF.

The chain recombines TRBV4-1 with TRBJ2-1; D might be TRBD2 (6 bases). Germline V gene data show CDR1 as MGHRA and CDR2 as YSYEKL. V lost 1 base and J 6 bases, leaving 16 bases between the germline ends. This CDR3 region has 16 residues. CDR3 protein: CASSQAPGLTANEQFF. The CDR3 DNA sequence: TGCGCCAGCAGCCAAGCGCCGGGACTCACTGCCAATGAGCAGTTCTTC.

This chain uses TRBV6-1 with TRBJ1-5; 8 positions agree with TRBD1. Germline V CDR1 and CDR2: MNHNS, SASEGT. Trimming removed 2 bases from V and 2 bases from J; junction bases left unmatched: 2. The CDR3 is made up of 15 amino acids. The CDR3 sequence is CASSESTGGNQPQHF. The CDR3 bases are TGTGCCAGCAGTGAATCGACAGGGGGCAATCAGCCCCAGCATTTT.

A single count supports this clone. The CDR3 DNA is TGTGCCAGCAGTTCCCCCCTGAGCGGGAGGGCCACAGATACGCAGTATTTT. Protein product: CASSSPLSGRATDTQYF. This chain links TRBV2 with TRBJ2-3; 10 bases fit TRBD2. Germline CDR1 and CDR2: SNHLY and FYNNEI. J gave up 2 bases and V 5 bases, and 10 bases lay outside the gene matches. This CDR3 has 17 amino acids.

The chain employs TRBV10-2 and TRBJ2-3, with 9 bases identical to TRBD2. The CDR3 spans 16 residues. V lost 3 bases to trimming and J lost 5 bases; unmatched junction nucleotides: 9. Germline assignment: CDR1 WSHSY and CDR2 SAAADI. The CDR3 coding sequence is TGCGCCAGCAGTGAAGGGCGGGAGGGCCTGGGAGATACGCAGTATTTT. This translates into CASSEGREGLGDTQYF.

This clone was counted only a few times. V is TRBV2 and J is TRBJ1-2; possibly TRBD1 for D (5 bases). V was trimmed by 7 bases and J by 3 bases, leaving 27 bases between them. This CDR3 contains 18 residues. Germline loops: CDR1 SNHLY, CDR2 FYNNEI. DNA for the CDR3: TGTGCCAGCATTGGACAAACCACATATGGAGGGCTGGACTATGGCTACACCTTC. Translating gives CASIGQTTYGGLDYGYTF. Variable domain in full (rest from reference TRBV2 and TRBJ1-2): EPEVTQTPSHQVTQMGQEVILRCVPISNHLYFYWYRQILGQKVEFLVSFYNNEISEKSEIFDDQFSVERPDGSNFTLKIRSTKLEDSAMYFCASIGQTTYGGLDYGYTFGSGTRLTVV.

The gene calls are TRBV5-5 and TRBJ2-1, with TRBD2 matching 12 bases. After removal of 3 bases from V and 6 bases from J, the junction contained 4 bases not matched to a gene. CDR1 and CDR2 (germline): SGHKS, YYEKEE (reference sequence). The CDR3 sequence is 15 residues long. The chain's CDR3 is CASSSTSGSVNEQFF. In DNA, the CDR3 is TGTGCCAGCAGCTCGACTAGCGGGAGCGTCAATGAGCAGTTCTTC.

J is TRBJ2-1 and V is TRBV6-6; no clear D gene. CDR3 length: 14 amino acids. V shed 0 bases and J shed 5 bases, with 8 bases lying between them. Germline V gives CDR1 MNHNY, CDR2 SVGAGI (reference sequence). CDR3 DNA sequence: TGTGCCAGCAGTTACTCGATGCAGAACAATGAGCAGTTCTTC. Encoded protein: CASSYSMQNNEQFF.

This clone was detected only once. CDR3 residues: CASSQSSRGTTYEQYF. The CDR3 bases are TGTGCCAGCAGCCAGTCATCTAGGGGGACTACCTACGAGCAGTACTTC. The J gene is TRBJ2-7, the V gene TRBV3-1 (or the pseudogene TRBV3-2); TRBD2 is a possible D gene (7 bases). The germline V gene has CDR1 LGHDT and CDR2 YNNKEL (reference sequence). The CDR3 covers 16 residues. Trimming shortened V by 3 bases and J by 2 bases, and 17 bases separated the two germline ends.

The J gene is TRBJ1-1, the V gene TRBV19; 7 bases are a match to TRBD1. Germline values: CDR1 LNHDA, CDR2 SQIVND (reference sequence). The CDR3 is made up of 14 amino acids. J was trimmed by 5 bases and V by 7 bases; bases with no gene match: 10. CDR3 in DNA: TGTGCCAGTACAAATAGACAGGGTTGGACTGAAGCTTTCTTT. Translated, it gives CASTNRQGWTEAFF.

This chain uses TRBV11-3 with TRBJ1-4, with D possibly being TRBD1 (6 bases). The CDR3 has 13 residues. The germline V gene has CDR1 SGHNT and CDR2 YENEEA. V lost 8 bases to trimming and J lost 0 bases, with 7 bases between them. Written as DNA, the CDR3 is TGTGCCAGCCGGACAGCAACTAATGAAAAACTGTTTTTT. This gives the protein CASRTATNEKLFF.

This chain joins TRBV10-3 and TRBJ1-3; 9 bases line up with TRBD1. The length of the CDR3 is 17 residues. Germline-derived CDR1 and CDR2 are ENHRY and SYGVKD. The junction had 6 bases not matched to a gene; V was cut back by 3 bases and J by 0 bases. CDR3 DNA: TGTGCCATCAGTGAAACACAGGGGGCTTCCTCTGGAAACACCATATATTTT. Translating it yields CAISETQGASSGNTIYF.

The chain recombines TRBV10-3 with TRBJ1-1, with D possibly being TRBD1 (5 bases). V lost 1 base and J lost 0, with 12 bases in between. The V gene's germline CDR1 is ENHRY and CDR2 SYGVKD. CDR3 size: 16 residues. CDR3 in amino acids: CAISEWGGSMNTEAFF. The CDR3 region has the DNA TGTGCCATCAGTGAGTGGGGGGGTTCCATGAACACTGAAGCTTTCTTT.

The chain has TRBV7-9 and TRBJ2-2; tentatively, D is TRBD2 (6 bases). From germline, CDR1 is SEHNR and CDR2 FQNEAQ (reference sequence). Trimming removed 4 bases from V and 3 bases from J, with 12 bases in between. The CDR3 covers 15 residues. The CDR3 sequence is CASSSPGAHTGELFF. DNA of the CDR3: TGTGCCAGCAGCTCCCCGGGAGCCCACACCGGGGAGCTGTTTTTT.